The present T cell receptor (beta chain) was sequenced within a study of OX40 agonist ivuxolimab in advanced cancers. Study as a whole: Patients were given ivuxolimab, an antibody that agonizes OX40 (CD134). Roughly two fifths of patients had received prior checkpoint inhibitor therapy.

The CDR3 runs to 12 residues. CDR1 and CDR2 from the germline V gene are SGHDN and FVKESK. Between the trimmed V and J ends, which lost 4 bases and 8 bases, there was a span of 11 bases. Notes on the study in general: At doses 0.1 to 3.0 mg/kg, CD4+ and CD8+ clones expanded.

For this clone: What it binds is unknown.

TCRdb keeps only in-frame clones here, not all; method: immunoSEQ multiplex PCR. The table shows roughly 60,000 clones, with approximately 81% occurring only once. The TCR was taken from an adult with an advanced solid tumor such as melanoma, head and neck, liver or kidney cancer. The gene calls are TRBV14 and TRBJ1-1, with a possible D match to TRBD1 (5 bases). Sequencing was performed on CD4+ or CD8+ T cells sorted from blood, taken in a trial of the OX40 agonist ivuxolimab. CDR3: CASSRVREEAFF. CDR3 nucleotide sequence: TGTGCCAGCAGCCGAGTCAGGGAAGAAGCTTTCTTT.